Included here is one T cell receptor (beta chain) sequence, with context. Its antigen is as yet unknown. The CDR3 has 15 residues. Germline CDR1 is SNHLY and CDR2 is FYNNEI. V was clipped by 5 bases and J by 1 base, with 14 bases between them. These data originate in a study of OX40 agonist ivuxolimab in advanced cancers. Study-wide findings and caveats: Doses of 0.1 to 3.0 mg/kg were accompanied by clonal expansion of CD4+ and CD8+ blood T cells by week 6.

The cohort excluded patients with autoimmune disease history or systemic immunosuppression. The repertoire was sequenced with immunoSEQ multiplex PCR; TCRdb's copy has only in-frame clones and lacks some. The sample has roughly 79,000 clones, approximately 84% seen once. The chain has TRBV2 and TRBJ1-1, with a weak D call TRBD1 (6 bases). The origin of this receptor is an adult with an advanced solid tumor such as melanoma, head and neck, liver or kidney cancer. Material: CD4+ or CD8+ T cells sorted from blood, obtained in a trial of the OX40 agonist ivuxolimab. The CDR3 protein is CASSRTGQKNTEAFF. The CDR3, as DNA: TGTGCCAGCAGTAGGACTGGACAGAAGAACACTGAAGCTTTCTTT. Full variable domain (missing parts from reference TRBV2 and TRBJ1-1): EPEVTQTPSHQVTQMGQEVILRCVPISNHLYFYWYRQILGQKVEFLVSFYNNEISEKSEIFDDQFSVERPDGSNFTLKIRSTKLEDSAMYFCASSRTGQKNTEAFFGQGTRLTVV.